This TCR beta chain was documented in a study of blood T cell repertoires in COVID-19. The wider study: Some COVID-19 samples were acute and others convalescent; all came from the United States, Italy and Spain.

Germline CDR1 is SGHVS and CDR2 is FNYEAQ. With 1 base clipped from V and 6 bases from J, the junction kept 5 bases outside the gene matches. The CDR3 runs 14 residues. Study processing details: Amplifying reference gene primers gave estimates of nucleated cell counts. Sequencing used immunoSEQ multiplex PCR; TCRdb keeps in-frame clones, though not all of them. V and J calls and clone size follow that table, whereas D and trimming were derived from the DNA. The sample has tens of thousands of clones, more than 70% seen once. The sequencing sample was made of peripheral blood. The receptor comes from a man between 65 and 85 years old with active COVID-19. The V call is TRBV7-6, the J call TRBJ2-7; 8 nucleotides line up with TRBD1. This chain's CDR3 is CASSLDSGGSEQYF. CDR3 DNA: TGTGCCAGCAGCTTAGATTCAGGGGGCAGCGAGCAGTACTTC.